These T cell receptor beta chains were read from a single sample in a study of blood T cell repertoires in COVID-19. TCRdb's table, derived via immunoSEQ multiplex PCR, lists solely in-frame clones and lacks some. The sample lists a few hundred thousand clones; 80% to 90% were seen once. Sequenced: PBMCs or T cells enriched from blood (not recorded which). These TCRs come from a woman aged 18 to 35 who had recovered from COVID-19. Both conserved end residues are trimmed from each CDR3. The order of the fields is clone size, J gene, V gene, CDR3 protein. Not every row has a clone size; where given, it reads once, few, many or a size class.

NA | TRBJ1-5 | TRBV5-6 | ASSLGAGGGNQPQH
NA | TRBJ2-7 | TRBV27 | ASSIRDRGSYEQY
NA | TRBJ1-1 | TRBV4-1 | ASSQEQSVGTEAF
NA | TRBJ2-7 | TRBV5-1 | ASSSGQGAYEQY
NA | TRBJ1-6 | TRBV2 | ASRGGQGTGNSPLH
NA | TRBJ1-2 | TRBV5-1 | ASSLAEGMNGYT
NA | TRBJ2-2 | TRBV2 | ASSDRSTGELF
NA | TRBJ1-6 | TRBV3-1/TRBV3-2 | ASRQAGTGFYNSPLH
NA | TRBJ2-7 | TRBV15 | ATRTSGGPSYEQY
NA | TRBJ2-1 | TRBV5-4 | ASSLDLAGEPEQF
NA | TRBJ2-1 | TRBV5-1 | ASSFGTSYNEQF
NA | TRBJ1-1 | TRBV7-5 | ARSLGTVPIMNTEAF
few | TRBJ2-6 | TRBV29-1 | SVFSAGANVLT
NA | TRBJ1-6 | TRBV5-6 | ASSYRSYNSPLH
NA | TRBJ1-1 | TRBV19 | ASSTGTGGTEAF
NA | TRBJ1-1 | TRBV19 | ASSFEARGEAF
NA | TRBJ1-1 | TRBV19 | ASTKGQVMNTEAF
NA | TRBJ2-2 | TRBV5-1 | ASRGGGQNTGELF
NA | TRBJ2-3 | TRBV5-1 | ASKVRTSTDTQY
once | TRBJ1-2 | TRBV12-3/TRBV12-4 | ASSTDYYGYT
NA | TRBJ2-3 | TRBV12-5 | ASGSRSTDTQY
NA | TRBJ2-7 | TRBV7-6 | ASSLELSGFSEQY
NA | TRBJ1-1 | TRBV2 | ASSELNPEAF
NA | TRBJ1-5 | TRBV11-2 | ASSPAGGHQPQH
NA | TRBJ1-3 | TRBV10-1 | ASSESRYSGNTIY
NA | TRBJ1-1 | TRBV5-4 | ASSPGGRRTEAF
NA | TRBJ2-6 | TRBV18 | ASQGDSGANVLT
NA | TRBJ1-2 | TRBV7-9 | ASSLGGEANYGYT
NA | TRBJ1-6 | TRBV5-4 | ASSLDRDNSPLH
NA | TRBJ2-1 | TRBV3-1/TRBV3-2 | ASSPPQIPSYNEQF
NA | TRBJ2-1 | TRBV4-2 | ASSQAWGDNEQF
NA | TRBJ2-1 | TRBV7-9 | ASHISSYNEQF
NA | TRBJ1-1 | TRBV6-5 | ASTQGGLTEAF
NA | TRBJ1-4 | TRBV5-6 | ASSANRERKEKLF
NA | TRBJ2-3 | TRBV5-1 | ASSLEGGRLIFDTQY
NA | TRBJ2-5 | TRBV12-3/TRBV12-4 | ASSPPSGETQY
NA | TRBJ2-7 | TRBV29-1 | SFEYSGGTP
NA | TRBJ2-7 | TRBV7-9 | ASSFGGASYEQY
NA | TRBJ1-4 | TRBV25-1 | ASTHGGTNEKLF
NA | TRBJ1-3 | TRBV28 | ASSTGTGPGNTIY
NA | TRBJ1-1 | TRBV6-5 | GTRNTEAF
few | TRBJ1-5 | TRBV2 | ASSKTIQGHSNQPQH
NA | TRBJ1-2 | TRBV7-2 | ASSPDGTVGNYGYT
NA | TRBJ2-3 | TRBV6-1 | ASSDELHTDTQY
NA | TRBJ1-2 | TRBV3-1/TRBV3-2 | ASSQNPGSYYGYT
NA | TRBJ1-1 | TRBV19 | ASKDRGLAEAF
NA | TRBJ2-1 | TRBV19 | ASSSLAGGPSYNEQF